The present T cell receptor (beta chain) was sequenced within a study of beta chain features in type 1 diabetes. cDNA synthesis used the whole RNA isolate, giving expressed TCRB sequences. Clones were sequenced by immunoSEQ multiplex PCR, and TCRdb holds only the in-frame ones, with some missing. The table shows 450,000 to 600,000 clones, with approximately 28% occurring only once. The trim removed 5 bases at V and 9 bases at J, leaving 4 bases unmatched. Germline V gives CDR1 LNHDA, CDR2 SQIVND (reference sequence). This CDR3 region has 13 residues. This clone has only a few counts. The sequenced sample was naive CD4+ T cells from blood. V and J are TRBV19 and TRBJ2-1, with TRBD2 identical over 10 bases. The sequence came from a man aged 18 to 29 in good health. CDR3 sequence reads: CASSLLAGVEQFF. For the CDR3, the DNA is TGTGCCAGTAGTCTTCTAGCGGGAGTTGAGCAGTTCTTC.